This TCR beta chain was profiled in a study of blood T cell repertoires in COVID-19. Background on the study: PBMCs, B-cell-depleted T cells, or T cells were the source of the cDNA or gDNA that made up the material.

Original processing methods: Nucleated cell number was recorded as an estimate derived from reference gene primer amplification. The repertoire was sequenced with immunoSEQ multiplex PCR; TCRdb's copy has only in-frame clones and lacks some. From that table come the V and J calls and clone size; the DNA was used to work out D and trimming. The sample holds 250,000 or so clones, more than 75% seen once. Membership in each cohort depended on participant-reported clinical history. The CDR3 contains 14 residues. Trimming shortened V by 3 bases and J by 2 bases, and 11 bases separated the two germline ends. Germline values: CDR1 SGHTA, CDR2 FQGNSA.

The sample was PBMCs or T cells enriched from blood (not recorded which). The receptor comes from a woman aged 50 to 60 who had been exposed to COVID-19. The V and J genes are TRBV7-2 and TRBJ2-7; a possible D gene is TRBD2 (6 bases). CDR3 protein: CASSFGTLAYEQYF. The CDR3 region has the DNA TGTGCCAGCAGCTTCGGGACTTTGGCCTACGAGCAGTACTTC.